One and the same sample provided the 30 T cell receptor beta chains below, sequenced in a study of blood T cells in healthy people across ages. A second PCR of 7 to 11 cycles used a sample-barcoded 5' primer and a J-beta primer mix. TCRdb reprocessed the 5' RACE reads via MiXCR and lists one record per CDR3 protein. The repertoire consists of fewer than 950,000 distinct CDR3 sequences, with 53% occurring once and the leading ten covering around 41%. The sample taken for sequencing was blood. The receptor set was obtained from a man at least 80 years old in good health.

CDR3 DNA sequence: TGTGCCAGCAGCGTCCGACTAGCGGGCGGGGAGCTGTTTTTT. As protein: CASSVRLAGGELFF. The chain employs TRBV9 and TRBJ2-2; 10 bases line up with TRBD2. The CDR3 spans 14 residues. With V trimmed by 2 bases and J by 7 bases, 2 bases remained unmatched. Looked up from germline, CDR1 is SGDLS and CDR2 is YYNGEE.

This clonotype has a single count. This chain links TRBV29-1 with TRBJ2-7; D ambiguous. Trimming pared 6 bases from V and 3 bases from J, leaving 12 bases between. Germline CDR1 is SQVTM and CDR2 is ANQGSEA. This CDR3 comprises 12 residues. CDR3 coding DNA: TGCAGCGTCTCCACCGGGCTCTACGAGCAGTACTTC. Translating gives CSVSTGLYEQYF.

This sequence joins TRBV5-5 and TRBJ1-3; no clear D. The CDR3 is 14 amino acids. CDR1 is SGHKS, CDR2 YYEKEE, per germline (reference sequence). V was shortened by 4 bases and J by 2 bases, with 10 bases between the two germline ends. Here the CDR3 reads CASSELAPGNTIYF. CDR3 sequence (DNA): TGTGCCAGCAGCGAATTGGCGCCTGGAAACACCATATATTTT.

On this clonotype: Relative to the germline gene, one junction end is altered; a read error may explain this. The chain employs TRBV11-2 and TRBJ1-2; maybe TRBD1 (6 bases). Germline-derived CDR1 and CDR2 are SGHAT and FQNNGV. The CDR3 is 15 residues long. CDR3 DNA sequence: TGTGCCAGCAGCTCCATAAGGGGGAAAAGCTATGGCTACACCTTT. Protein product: CASSSIRGKSYGYTF. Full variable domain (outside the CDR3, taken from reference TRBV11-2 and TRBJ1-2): EAGVAQSPRYKIIEKRQSVAFWCNPISGHATLYWYQQILGQGPKLLIQFQNNGVVDDSQLPKDRFSAERLKGVDSTLKIQPAKLEDSAVYLCASSSIRGKSYGYTFGSGTRLTVV.

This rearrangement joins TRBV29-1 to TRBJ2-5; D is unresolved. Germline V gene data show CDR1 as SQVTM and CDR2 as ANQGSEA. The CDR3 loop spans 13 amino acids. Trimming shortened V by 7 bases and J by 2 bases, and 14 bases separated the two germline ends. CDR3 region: CSASWGRQETQYF. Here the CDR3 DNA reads TGCAGCGCCTCTTGGGGTAGGCAAGAGACCCAGTACTTC.

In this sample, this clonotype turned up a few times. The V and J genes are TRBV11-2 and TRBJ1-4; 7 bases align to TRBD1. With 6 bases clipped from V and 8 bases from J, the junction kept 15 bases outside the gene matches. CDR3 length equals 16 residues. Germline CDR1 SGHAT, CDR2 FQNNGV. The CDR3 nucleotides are TGTGCCAGCAGGCAATCGGTTGGCAGGGGGTCGGAAAAACTGTTTTTT. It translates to CASRQSVGRGSEKLFF. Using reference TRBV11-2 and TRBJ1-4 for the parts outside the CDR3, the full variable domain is EAGVAQSPRYKIIEKRQSVAFWCNPISGHATLYWYQQILGQGPKLLIQFQNNGVVDDSQLPKDRFSAERLKGVDSTLKIQPAKLEDSAVYLCASRQSVGRGSEKLFFGSGTQLSVL.

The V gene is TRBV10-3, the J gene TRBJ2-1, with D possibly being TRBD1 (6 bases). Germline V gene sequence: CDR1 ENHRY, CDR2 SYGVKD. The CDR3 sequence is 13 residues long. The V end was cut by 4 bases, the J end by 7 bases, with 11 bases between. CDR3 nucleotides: TGTGCCATCAGTGGGACAGCCTCTAATGAGCAGTTCTTC. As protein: CAISGTASNEQFF.

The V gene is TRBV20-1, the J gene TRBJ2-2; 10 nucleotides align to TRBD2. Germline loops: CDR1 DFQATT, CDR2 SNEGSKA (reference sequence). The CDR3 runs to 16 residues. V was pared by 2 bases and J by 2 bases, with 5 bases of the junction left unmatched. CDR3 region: CSARSSGRGNTGELFF. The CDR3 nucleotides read TGCAGTGCTAGATCAAGCGGGAGGGGAAACACCGGGGAGCTGTTTTTT.

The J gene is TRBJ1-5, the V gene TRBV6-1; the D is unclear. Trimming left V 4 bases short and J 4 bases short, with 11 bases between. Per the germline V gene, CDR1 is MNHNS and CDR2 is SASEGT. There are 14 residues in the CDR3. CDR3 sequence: CASSAMAANQPQHF. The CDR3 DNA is TGTGCCAGCAGTGCAATGGCAGCGAATCAGCCCCAGCATTTT.

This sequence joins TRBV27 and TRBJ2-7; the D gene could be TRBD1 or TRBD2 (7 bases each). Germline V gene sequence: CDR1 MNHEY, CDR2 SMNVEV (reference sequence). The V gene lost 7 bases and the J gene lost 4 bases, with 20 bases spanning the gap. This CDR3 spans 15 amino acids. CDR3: CASTETGRETYEQYF. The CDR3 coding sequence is TGTGCCAGCACCGAGACAGGGAGGGAGACGTACGAGCAGTACTTC.

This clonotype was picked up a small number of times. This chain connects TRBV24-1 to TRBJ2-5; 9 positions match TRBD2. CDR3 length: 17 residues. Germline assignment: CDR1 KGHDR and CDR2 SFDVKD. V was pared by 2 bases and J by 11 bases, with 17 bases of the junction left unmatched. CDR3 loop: CATSDWGGLAGYNEQYF. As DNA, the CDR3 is TGTGCCACCAGTGATTGGGGAGGGCTAGCGGGATACAATGAGCAGTACTTC.

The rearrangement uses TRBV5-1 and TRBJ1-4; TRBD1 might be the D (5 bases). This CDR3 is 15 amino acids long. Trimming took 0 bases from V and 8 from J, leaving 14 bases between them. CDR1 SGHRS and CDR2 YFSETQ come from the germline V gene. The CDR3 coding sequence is TGCGCCAGCAGCTTGGATGGCAGGGTCGGGGAAAAACTGTTTTTT. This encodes CASSLDGRVGEKLFF.

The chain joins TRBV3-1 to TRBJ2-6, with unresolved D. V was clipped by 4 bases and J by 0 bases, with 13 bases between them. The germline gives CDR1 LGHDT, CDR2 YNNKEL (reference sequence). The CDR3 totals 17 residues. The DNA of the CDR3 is TGTGCCAGCAGCCGGGCAGTAGGTAGCTCTGGGGCCAACGTCCTGACTTTC. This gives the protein CASSRAVGSSGANVLTF.

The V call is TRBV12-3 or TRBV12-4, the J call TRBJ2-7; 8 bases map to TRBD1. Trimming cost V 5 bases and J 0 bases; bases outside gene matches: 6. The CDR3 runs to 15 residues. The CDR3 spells CASSKDRAYSYEQYF. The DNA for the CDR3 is TGTGCCAGCAGTAAGGACAGGGCCTACTCCTACGAGCAGTACTTC.

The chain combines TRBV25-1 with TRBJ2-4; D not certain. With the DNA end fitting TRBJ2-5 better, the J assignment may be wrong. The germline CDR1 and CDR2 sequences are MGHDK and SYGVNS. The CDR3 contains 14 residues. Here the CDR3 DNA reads TGTGCCAGCAGTGAAAGGCGAGCCTTGGAGACCCAGTACTTC. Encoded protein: CASSERRALETQYF.

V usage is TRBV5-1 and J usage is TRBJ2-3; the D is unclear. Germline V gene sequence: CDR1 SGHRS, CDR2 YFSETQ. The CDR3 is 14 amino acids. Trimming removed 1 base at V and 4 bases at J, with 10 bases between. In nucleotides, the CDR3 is TGCGCCAGCAGCTTGACGCTGGGCGCAGATACGCAGTATTTT. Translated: CASSLTLGADTQYF.

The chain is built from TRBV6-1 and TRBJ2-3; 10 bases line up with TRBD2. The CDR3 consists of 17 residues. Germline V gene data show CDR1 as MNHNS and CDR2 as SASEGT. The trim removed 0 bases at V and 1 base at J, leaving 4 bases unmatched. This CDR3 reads CASSEAWGTSGTDTQYF. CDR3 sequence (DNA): TGTGCCAGCAGTGAAGCCTGGGGGACTAGCGGCACAGATACGCAGTATTTT.

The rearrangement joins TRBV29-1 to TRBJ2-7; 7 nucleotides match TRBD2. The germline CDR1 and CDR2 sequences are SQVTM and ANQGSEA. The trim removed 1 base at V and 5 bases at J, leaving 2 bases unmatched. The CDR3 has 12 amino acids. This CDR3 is CSVEGLADEQYF. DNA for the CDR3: TGCAGCGTTGAAGGGCTAGCGGACGAGCAGTACTTC.

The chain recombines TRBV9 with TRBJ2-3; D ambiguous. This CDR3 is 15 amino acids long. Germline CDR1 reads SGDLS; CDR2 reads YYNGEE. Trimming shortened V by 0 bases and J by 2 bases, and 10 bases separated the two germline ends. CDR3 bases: TGTGCCAGCAGCGTAGAGGCTATATCCACAGATACGCAGTATTTT. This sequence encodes CASSVEAISTDTQYF. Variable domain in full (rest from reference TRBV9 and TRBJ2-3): DSGVTQTPKHLITATGQRVTLRCSPRSGDLSVYWYQQSLDQGLQFLIQYYNGEERAKGNILERFSAQQFPDLHSELNLSSLELGDSALYFCASSVEAISTDTQYFGPGTRLTVL.

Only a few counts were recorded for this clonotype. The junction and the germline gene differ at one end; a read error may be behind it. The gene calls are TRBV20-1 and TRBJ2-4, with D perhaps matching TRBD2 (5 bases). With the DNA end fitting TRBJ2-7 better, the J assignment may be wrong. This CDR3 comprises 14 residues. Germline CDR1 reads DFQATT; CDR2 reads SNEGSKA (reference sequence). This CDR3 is CGAPIGELGHEQYF. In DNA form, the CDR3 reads TGCGGTGCCCCTATCGGGGAGTTAGGCCACGAGCAGTACTTC.

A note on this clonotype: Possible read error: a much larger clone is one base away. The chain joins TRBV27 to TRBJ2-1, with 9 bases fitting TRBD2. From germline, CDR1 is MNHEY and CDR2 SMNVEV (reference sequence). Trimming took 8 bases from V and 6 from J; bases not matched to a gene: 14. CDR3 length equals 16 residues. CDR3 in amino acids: CASRTISSGVFNEQFF. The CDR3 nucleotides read TGTGCCAGCCGCACCATTTCTAGCGGGGTCTTCAATGAGCAGTTCTTC.

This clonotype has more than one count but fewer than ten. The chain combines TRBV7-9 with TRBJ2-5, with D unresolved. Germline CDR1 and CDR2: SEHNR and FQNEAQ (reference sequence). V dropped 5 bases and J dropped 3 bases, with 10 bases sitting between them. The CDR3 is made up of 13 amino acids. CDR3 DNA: TGTGCCAGCAGCCCCTCGGTGGAAGAGACCCAGTACTTC. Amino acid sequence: CASSPSVEETQYF.

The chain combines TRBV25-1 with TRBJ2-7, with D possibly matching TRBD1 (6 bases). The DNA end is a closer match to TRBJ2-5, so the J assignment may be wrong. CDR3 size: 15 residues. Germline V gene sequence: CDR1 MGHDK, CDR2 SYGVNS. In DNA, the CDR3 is TGTGCCAGCAGTCCAAGGACAGCCACCCAAGAGACCCAGTACTTC. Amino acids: CASSPRTATQETQYF.

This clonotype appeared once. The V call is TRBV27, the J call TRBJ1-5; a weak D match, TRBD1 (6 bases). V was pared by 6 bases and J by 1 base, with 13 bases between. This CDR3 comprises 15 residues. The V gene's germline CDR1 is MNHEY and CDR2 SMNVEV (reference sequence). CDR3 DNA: TGTGCCAGCAGGTATACAGGGCCAAGCAATCAGCCCCAGCATTTT. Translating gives CASRYTGPSNQPQHF.

The CDR3 loop is CASSFGRWETHEQYF. The DNA for the CDR3 is TGTGCCAGCAGCTTTGGGCGTTGGGAGACCCACGAGCAGTACTTC. The V and J genes are TRBV7-9 and TRBJ2-7; a weak D match, TRBD2 (5 bases). This CDR3 is 15 amino acids long. The ends were cut back, 3 bases at V and 5 bases at J, with 17 bases in the middle. Germline lookup yields CDR1 SEHNR and CDR2 FQNEAQ (reference sequence). The full variable domain, rest sourced from reference TRBV7-9 and TRBJ2-7, is DTGVSQNPRHKITKRGQNVTFRCDPISEHNRLYWYRQTLGQGPEFLTYFQNEAQLEKSRLLSDRFSAERPKGSFSTLEIQRTEQGDSAMYLCASSFGRWETHEQYFGPGTRLTVT.

Written as DNA, the CDR3 is TGTGCCAGCAGTGTAAAACAGGAGTACCCGTACTTC. Its translation is CASSVKQEYPYF. The chain has TRBV2 and TRBJ2-5, with D perhaps matching TRBD1 (5 bases). With 4 bases removed from V and 13 bases from J, the gap between germline ends came to 16 bases. The V gene's germline CDR1 is SNHLY and CDR2 FYNNEI. CDR3 length: 12 residues.

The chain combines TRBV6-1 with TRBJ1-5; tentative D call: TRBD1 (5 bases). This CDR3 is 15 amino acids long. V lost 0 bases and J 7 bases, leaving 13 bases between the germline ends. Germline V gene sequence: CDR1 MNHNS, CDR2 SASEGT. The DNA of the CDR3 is TGTGCCAGCAGTGAAGCGTGGCAGGGTGTCCAGCCCCAGCATTTT. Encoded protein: CASSEAWQGVQPQHF.

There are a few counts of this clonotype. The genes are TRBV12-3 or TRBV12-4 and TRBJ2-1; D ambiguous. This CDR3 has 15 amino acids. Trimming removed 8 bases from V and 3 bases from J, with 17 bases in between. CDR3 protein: CASSNWNRVYNEQFF. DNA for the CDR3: TGTGCCAGCTCCAACTGGAATCGGGTCTACAATGAGCAGTTCTTC.

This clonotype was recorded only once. The CDR3 DNA follows: TGTGCCAGCAGGTCGGGACAGGGTGGGACTGAAGCTTTCTTT. Residues: CASRSGQGGTEAFF. The rearrangement links TRBV2 to TRBJ1-1, with 9 positions matching TRBD1. The CDR3 contains 14 residues. Germline V gene data show CDR1 as SNHLY and CDR2 as FYNNEI. With V trimmed by 6 bases and J by 5 bases, 7 bases remained unmatched.

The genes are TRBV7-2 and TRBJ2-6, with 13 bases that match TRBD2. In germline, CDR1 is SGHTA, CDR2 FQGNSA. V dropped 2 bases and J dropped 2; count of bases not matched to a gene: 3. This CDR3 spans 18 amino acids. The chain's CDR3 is CASSLKGTSGAGANVLTF. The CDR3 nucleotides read TGTGCCAGCAGCTTAAAGGGGACTAGCGGGGCTGGGGCCAACGTCCTGACTTTC.